This T cell receptor (beta chain) was recovered during a study of T cell responses to AZD1222 COVID-19 vaccine (dated by TCRdb to 2020 to 2023). With respect to the entire study: A total of about 250 trial participants underwent TCR sequencing, of whom some 200 had received two doses of AZD1222 and some 26 had received two doses of the MenACWY control vaccine. Trial participants were enrolled into age subgroups of 18-55, 56-69 and 70-plus years, which contained 148, 28 and 57 TCR-sequenced participants, respectively.

CDR1 and CDR2, per the germline V gene, are SGHAT and FQNNGV. Cut back by 10 bases and 2 bases, the V and J ends lie 14 bases apart. The CDR3, cysteine through phenylalanine, is 13 amino acids long. Only CDR3 DNA remains: 39 bases, in frame from the first base. Regarding this clone: Its cognate antigen has yet to be identified. Base qualities were left out, and no much larger clone turns up one base away.

Broader findings and caveats from the paper: Nearly half of unique spike-specific TCRs reportedly recognized epitopes outside regions mutated in the B.1.351 and B.1.1.7 variants. Most participants were white British and females outnumbered males, and the authors suggested that clonal diversity may have been underestimated. Because no day 14 peak-response samples were available, the repertoires could be characterized only after the peak T cell response. Vaccine-associated CD4 TCRs spanned the whole spike protein, with dominant responses in regions 160-218 and 743-854. In the small 56-69-year group, the increase in depth fell short of significance, most likely because of low power. Spike-specific TCR breadth and depth rose significantly after two AZD1222 doses compared with day 0 and with MenACWY recipients. Conclusions about previously exposed vaccinees were limited because only six AZD1222 recipients were SARS-CoV-2 seropositive at baseline.

Interpreted using the paper, the time point label stands for: about 28 days (+/-7) after the second vaccine dose. AZD1222 recipients given second doses at about 4 weeks or at about 12 weeks were pooled, since spike-specific TCR depth and breadth were not found to differ between the two schedules. The vaccinee samples were drawn from two UK trials, COV001 and COV002, one of which was a single-blind randomized controlled phase 2/3 trial testing AZD1222 (ChAdOx1 nCoV-19) in healthy adults. For TCRbeta chain sequencing, PBMC samples from trial participants were taken at day 0 and at day 28 after the second dose. The CDR3 regions of human TCRbeta chains were analyzed by immunosequencing. For the original study's pipeline: TCRs in the repertoires were compared against a reference library of SARS-CoV-2-specific TCRs that had been generated with the MIRA antigen-specificity platform. Breadth was defined as the fraction of unique TCRs that were SARS-CoV-2-associated, and depth was defined as the fraction of total T cells that were SARS-CoV-2-associated. Each spike-specific TCR was assigned to its reactive spike region and to a CD4 or CD8 class using the MIRA data. Log10-transformed breadth and depth values were compared by one-way ANOVA with Sidak's multiple comparisons tests. This immuneACCESS table, as held by TCRdb, lists in-frame sequences with V and J called but not all clones. Of the missing ones, under half trace to an unresolved V gene in checked studies; the others have no known cause. That table gives V, J and clone size, and the DNA gave D and trimming. This sample holds about 160,000 clones; around 89% were observed only once. Of the sample, 4% to 4.5% is held by the ten largest clones.

The sequence links TRBV11-2 to TRBJ1-1; the D gene remains uncertain. The source is an adult who received the AZD1222 COVID-19 vaccine. Source: peripheral blood, taken 28 days after the second AZD1222 dose. The DNA reads TGTGCCACCCAGGTGGGGAGAAACACTGAAGCTTTCTTT. Its translation reads: CATQVGRNTEAFF.